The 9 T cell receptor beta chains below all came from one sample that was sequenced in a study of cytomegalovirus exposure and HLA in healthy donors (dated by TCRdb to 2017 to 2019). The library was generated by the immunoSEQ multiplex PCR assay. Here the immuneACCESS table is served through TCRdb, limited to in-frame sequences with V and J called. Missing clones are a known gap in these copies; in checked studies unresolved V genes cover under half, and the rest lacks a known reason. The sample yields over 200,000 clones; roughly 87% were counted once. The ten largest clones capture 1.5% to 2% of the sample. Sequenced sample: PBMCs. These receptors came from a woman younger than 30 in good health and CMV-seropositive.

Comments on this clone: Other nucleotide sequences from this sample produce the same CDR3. The DNA of the CDR3 is TGTGCCAGCAGCGTAGCTAGCGGGCCCTACAATGAGCAGTTCTTC. Translating gives CASSVASGPYNEQFF. The V gene is TRBV9, the J gene TRBJ2-1; 8 bases align to TRBD2. The CDR3 length is 15 residues. J was trimmed by 2 bases and V by 0 bases; bases with no gene match: 1. CDR1 SGDLS and CDR2 YYNGEE come from the germline V gene.

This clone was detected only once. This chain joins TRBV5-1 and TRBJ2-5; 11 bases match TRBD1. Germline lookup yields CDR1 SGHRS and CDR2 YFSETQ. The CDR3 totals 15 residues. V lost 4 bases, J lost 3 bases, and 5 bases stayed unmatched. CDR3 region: CASSPGTGGEETQYF. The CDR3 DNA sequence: TGCGCCAGCAGCCCGGGGACAGGGGGAGAAGAGACCCAGTACTTC.

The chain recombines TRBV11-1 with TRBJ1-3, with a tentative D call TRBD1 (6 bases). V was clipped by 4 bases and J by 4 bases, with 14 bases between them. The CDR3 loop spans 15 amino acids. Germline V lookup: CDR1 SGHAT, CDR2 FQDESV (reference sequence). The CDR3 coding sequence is TGTGCCAGCAGCTGGACGACAGGTGGCGGAAACACCATATATTTT. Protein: CASSWTTGGGNTIYF.

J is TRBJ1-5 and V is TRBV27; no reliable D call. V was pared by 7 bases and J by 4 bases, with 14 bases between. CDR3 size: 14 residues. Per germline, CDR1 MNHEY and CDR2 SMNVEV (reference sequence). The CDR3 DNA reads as TGTGCCAGCACTCCCCGGGGTGGGAATCAGCCCCAGCATTTT. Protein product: CASTPRGGNQPQHF.

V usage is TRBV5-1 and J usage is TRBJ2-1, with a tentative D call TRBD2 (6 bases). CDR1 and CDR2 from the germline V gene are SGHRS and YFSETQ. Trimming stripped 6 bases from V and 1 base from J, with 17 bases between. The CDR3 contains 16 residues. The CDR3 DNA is TGCGCCAGCACAAAGCCACCAGGGAGGTCCTACAATGAGCAGTTCTTC. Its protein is CASTKPPGRSYNEQFF.

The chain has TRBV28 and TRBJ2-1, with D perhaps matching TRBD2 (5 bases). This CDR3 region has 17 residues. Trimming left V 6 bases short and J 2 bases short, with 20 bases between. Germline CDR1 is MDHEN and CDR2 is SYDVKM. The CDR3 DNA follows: TGTGCCAGCAGACCCCGAGGCGGGCCCCCCCCCTACAATGAGCAGTTCTTC. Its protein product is CASRPRGGPPPYNEQFF.

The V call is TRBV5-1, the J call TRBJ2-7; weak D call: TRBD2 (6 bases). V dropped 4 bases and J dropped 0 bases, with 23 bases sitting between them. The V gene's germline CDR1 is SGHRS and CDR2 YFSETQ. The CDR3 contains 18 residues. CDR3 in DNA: TGCGCCAGCAGCCGATCGGTCGGGACTCTATACAGCTCCTACGAGCAGTACTTC. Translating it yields CASSRSVGTLYSSYEQYF.

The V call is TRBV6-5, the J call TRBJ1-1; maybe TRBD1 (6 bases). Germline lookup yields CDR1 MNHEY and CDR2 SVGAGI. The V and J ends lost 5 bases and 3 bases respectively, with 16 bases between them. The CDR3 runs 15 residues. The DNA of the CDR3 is TGTGCCAGCAGTGCGCTACAGGGTAGTTACACTGAAGCTTTCTTT. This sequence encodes CASSALQGSYTEAFF.

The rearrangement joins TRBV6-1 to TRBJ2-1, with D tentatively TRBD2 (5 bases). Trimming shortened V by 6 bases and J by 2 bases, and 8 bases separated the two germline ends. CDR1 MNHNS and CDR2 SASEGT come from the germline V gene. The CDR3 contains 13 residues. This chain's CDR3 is CASSRGAYNEQFF. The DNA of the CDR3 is TGTGCCAGCAGCCGGGGTGCCTACAATGAGCAGTTCTTC.